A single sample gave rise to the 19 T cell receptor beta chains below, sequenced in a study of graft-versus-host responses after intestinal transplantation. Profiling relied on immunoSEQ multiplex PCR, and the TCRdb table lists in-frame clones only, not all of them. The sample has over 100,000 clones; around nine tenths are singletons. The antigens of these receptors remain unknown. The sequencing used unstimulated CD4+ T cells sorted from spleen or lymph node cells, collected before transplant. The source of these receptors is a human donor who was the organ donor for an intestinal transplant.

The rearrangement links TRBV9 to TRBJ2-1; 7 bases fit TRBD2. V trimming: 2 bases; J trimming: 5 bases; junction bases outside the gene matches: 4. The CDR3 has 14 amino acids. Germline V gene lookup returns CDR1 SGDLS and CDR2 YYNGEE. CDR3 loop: CASSVTSRHNEQFF. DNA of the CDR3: TGTGCCAGCAGCGTGACTAGCCGGCACAATGAGCAGTTCTTC.

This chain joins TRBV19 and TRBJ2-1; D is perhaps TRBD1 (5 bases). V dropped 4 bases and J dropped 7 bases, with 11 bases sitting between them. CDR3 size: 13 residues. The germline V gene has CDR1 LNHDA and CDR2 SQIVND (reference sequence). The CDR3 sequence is CASSKGILNEQFF. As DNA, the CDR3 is TGTGCCAGTAGTAAGGGGATTCTGAATGAGCAGTTCTTC.

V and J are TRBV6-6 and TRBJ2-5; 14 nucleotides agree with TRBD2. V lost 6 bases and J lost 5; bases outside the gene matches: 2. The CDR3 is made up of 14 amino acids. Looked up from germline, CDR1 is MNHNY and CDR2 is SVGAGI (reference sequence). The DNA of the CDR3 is TGTGCCAGCAGCTGGACTAGCGGGGGGGAGACCCAGTACTTC. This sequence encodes CASSWTSGGETQYF.

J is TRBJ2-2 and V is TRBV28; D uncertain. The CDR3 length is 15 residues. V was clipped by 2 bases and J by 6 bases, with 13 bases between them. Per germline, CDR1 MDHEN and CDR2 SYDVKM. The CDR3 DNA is TGTGCCAGCAGTTTACCCCGTTCGCGACCCGGGGAGCTGTTTTTT. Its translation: CASSLPRSRPGELFF.

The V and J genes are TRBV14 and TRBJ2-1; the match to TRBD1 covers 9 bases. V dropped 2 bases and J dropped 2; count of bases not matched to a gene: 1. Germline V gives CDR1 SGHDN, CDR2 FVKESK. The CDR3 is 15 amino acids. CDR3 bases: TGTGCCAGCAGCCAACGGGACAGGGCCTACAATGAGCAGTTCTTC. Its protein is CASSQRDRAYNEQFF.

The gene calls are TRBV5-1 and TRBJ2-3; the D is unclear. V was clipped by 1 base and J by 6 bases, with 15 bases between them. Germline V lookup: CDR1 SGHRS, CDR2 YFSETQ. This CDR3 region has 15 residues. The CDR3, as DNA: TGCGCCAGCAGCTTGAGGACGCTACCCTCGGATACGCAGTATTTT. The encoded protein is CASSLRTLPSDTQYF. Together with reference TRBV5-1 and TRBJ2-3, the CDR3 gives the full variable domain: KAGVTQTPRYLIKTRGQQVTLSCSPISGHRSVSWYQQTPGQGLQFLFEYFSETQRNKGNFPGRFSGRQFSNSRSEMNVSTLELGDSALYLCASSLRTLPSDTQYFGPGTRLTVL.

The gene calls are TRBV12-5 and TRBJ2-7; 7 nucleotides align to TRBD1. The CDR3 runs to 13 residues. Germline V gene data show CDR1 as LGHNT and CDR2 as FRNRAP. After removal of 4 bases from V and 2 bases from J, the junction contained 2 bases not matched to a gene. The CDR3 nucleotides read TGTGCTAGTGGTTCAGACAGGGCCTACGAGCAGTACTTC. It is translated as CASGSDRAYEQYF.

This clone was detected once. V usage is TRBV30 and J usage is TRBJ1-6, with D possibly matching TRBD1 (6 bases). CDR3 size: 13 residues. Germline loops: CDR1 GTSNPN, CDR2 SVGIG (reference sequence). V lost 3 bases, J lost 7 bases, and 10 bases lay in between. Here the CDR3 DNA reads TGTGCCTGGAGGGAGGACAGAAATTCACCCCTCCACTTT. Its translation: CAWREDRNSPLHF. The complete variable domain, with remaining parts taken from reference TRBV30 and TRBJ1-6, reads SQTIHQWPATLVQPVGSPLSLECTVEGTSNPNLYWYRQAAGRGLQLLFYSVGIGQISSEVPQNLSASRPQDRQFILSSKKLLLSDSGFYLCAWREDRNSPLHFGNGTRLTVT.

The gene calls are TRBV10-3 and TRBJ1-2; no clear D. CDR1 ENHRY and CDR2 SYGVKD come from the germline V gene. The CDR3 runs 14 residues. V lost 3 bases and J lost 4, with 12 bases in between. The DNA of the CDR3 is TGTGCCATCAGTGAAAATCAATGGGCCTATGGCTACACCTTC. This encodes CAISENQWAYGYTF.

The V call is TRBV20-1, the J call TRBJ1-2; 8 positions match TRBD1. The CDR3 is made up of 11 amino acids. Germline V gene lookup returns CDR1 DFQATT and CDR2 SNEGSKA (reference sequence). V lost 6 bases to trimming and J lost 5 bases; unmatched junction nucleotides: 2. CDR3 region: CSAHRGYGYTF. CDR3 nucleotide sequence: TGCAGTGCCCACAGGGGGTATGGCTACACCTTC.

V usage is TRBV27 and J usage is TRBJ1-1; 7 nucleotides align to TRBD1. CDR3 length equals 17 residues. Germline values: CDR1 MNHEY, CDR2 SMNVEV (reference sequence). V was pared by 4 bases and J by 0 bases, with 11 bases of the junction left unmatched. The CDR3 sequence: CASSYLGTANMNTEAFF. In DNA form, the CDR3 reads TGTGCCAGCAGTTATCTCGGGACAGCAAACATGAACACTGAAGCTTTCTTT.

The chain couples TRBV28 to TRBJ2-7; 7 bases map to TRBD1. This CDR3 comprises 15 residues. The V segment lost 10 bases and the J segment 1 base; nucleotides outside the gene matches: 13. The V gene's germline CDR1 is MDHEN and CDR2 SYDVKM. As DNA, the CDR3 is TGTGCCACCGAAGGACGACAGGGCGGATCCTACGAGCAGTACTTC. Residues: CATEGRQGGSYEQYF.

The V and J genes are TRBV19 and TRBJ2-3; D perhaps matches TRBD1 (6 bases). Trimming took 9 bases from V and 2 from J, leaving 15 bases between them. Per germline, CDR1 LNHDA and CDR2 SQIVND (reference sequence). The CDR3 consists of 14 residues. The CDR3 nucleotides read TGTGCCAGCCGAAACAGGGCCGACACAGATACGCAGTATTTT. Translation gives CASRNRADTDTQYF.

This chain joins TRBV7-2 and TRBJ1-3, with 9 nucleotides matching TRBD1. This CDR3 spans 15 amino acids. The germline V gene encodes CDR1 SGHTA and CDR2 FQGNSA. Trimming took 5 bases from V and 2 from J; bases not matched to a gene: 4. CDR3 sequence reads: CASSEWTGAGNTIYF. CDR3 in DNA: TGTGCCAGCAGCGAATGGACAGGGGCTGGAAACACCATATATTTT.

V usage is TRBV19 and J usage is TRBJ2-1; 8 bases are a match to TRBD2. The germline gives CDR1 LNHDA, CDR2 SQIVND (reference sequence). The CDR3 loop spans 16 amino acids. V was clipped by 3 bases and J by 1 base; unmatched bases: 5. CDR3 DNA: TGTGCCAGTAGTATGGGCGGGAGGACATCCTACAATGAGCAGTTCTTC. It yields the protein CASSMGGRTSYNEQFF.

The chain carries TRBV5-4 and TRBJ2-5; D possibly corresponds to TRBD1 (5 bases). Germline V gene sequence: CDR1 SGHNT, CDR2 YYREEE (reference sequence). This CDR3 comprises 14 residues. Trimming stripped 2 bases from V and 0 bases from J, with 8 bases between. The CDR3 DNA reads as TGTGCCAGCAGCTTCACAGGACACCAAGAGACCCAGTACTTC. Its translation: CASSFTGHQETQYF.

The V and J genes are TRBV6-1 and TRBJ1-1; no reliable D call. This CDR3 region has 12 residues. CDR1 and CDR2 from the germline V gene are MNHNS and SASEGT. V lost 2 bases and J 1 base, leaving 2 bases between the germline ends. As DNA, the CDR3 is TGTGCCAGCAGTGAACAGAACACTGAAGCTTTCTTT. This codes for CASSEQNTEAFF.

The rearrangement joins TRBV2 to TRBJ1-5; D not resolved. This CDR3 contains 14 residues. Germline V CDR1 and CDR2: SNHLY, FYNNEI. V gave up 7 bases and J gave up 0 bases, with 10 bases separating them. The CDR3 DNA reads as TGTGCCAGCACCGAGCTTTATAGCAATCAGCCCCAGCATTTT. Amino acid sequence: CASTELYSNQPQHF.

DNA of the CDR3: TGTGCAAGTCGCTTGGGAGAGGAGCGGGCTCTCTCCTACAATGAGCAGTTCTTC. Protein sequence: CASRLGEERALSYNEQFF. The chain employs TRBV12-2 and TRBJ2-1; the DNA was not used to check the table's D call, TRBD2. TRBV12-2 is a documented pseudogene. The CDR3 has 18 amino acids.